The 10 T cell receptor beta chains below were found in one sample sequenced in a study of beta chain features in type 1 diabetes. Expressed TCRB transcripts were sequenced after all isolated RNA was converted to cDNA. Method: immunoSEQ multiplex PCR; TCRdb's copy keeps in-frame clones and lacks some. Of around 400,000 clones listed, approximately 16% were seen once; the top ten hold approximately 0.019%. The specimen sequenced was naive CD4+ T cells from blood. These TCRs come from a woman aged 18-29 years in good health.

The chain has TRBV30 and TRBJ2-1, with 7 bases that match TRBD2. Germline CDR1 GTSNPN, CDR2 SVGIG (reference sequence). J lost 9 bases, V lost 5 bases, and 13 bases had no gene match. This CDR3 comprises 14 residues. The CDR3 bases are TGTGCCTGGCTTGTCCGGGAGGCCCCTGGTGAGCAGTTCTTC. It codes for CAWLVREAPGEQFF.

The sample holds a few counts of this clone. The CDR3 coding sequence is TGCAGCGGCCGACAGTCGGGTGAGCAGTACTTC. It specifies CSGRQSGEQYF. The chain recombines TRBV29-1 with TRBJ2-7; D may be TRBD1 (5 bases). Trimming took off 7 bases at V and 7 bases at J, with 14 bases between the two ends. In germline, CDR1 is SQVTM, CDR2 ANQGSEA. The CDR3 has 11 residues.

A few counts support this clone. The chain links TRBV30 to TRBJ2-1; maybe TRBD2 (7 bases). The V gene's germline CDR1 is GTSNPN and CDR2 SVGIG (reference sequence). Between the trimmed V and J ends, which lost 8 bases and 4 bases, there was a span of 15 bases. The CDR3 has 13 residues. This CDR3 reads CARGASGYNEQFF. CDR3 sequence (DNA): TGTGCCCGGGGGGCTAGCGGTTACAATGAGCAGTTCTTC.

This clone was observed a handful of times. V usage is TRBV30 and J usage is TRBJ2-5, with TRBD2 matching over 8 bases. Germline lookup yields CDR1 GTSNPN and CDR2 SVGIG (reference sequence). The CDR3 contains 15 residues. V shed 0 bases and J 4 bases; nucleotides not matched to a gene: 7. Here the CDR3 reads CAWSVINGLAETQYF. As DNA, the CDR3 is TGTGCCTGGAGTGTGATAAACGGACTAGCAGAGACCCAGTACTTC.

This clone was counted only a few times. The rearrangement joins TRBV30 to TRBJ2-7, with 12 bases fitting TRBD2. The CDR3 length is 13 residues. V gave up 6 bases and J gave up 7 bases; unmatched junction bases: 7. Looked up from germline, CDR1 is GTSNPN and CDR2 is SVGIG (reference sequence). For the CDR3, the DNA is TGTGCCTGCAGACTAGCGGGAGTTGGAGAGCAGTACTTC. Encoded protein: CACRLAGVGEQYF.

This rearrangement joins TRBV15 to TRBJ2-1, with D perhaps matching TRBD1 (6 bases). This CDR3 has 14 amino acids. CDR1 and CDR2 (germline): LNHNV, YYDKDF (reference sequence). V lost 5 bases, J lost 4 bases, and 12 bases lay in between. The CDR3 sequence: CATSGNRAYNEQFF. The CDR3 DNA reads as TGTGCCACCAGCGGAAACAGGGCTTACAATGAGCAGTTCTTC.

This clone was seen a few times. The chain carries TRBV30 and TRBJ1-4; D is ambiguous. The CDR3 spans 11 residues. V shed 0 bases and J shed 8 bases, with 4 bases lying between them. Looked up from germline, CDR1 is GTSNPN and CDR2 is SVGIG (reference sequence). CDR3 region: CAWSVQEKLFF. The CDR3 bases are TGTGCCTGGAGTGTACAAGAAAAACTGTTTTTT. The full variable domain, rest sourced from reference TRBV30 and TRBJ1-4, is SQTIHQWPATLVQPVGSPLSLECTVEGTSNPNLYWYRQAAGRGLQLLFYSVGIGQISSEVPQNLSASRPQDRQFILSSKKLLLSDSGFYLCAWSVQEKLFFGSGTQLSVL.

Only a few counts were recorded for this clone. V usage is TRBV29-1 and J usage is TRBJ2-1; D ambiguous. The V and J ends lost 2 bases and 3 bases respectively, with 11 bases between them. Germline V gene lookup returns CDR1 SQVTM and CDR2 ANQGSEA. The CDR3 extends over 14 amino acids. As DNA, the CDR3 is TGCAGCGTTGAACGGTGGGCAGGCTACAATGAGCAGTTCTTC. This gives the protein CSVERWAGYNEQFF.

This chain joins TRBV19 and TRBJ1-1, with D possibly being TRBD1 (6 bases). The CDR3 sequence is 17 residues long. From germline, CDR1 is LNHDA and CDR2 SQIVND (reference sequence). The V and J ends lost 7 bases and 0 bases respectively, with 21 bases between them. The CDR3: CASTPRPGRGMNTEAFF. The CDR3 coding sequence is TGTGCCAGTACCCCACGCCCGGGTAGGGGGATGAACACTGAAGCTTTCTTT. The entire variable domain, with the rest obtained from reference TRBV19 and TRBJ1-1, is as follows: DGGITQSPKYLFRKEGQNVTLSCEQNLNHDAMYWYRQDPGQGLRLIYYSQIVNDFQKGDIAEGYSVSREKKESFPLTVTSAQKNPTAFYLCASTPRPGRGMNTEAFFGQGTRLTVV.

This clone was seen more than once but under ten times. This chain joins TRBV25-1 and TRBJ2-1; TRBD2 aligns across 9 bases. V was pared by 2 bases and J by 5 bases, with 7 bases of the junction left unmatched. The CDR3 spans 16 residues. The germline V gene encodes CDR1 MGHDK and CDR2 SYGVNS. The CDR3 loop is CASSERASGINNEQFF. Written as DNA, the CDR3 is TGTGCCAGCAGTGAACGGGCTAGCGGGATAAACAATGAGCAGTTCTTC. Combining the CDR3 with reference TRBV25-1 and TRBJ2-1 gives the whole variable domain EADIYQTPRYLVIGTGKKITLECSQTMGHDKMYWYQQDPGMELHLIHYSYGVNSTEKGDLSSESTVSRIRTEHFPLTLESARPSHTSQYLCASSERASGINNEQFFGPGTRLTVL.